The 4 T cell receptor beta chains in this list originate from one sample, sequenced in a study of T cell changes during pregnancy in multiple sclerosis. The method was immunoSEQ multiplex PCR; TCRdb's version includes in-frame clones alone and lacks a portion of them. Among 25,000 to 40,000 clones, around 91% were seen once, and the ten largest hold approximately 3.9%. The sequenced sample was CD8+ T cells from peripheral blood mononuclear cells, obtained in the second trimester of pregnancy. These receptors all stem from a female donor in good health, enrolled as a control in a pregnancy study.

V gene TRBV9 combines with J gene TRBJ2-5; a possible D gene is TRBD1 (5 bases). Germline V gives CDR1 SGDLS, CDR2 YYNGEE. The V end was cut by 3 bases, the J end by 2 bases, with 11 bases between. The CDR3 covers 14 residues. The CDR3 loop is CASSDLTGQETQYF. As DNA, the CDR3 is TGTGCCAGCAGCGACCTAACAGGTCAAGAGACCCAGTACTTC.

V and J are TRBV19 and TRBJ1-2; possible D gene TRBD1, 6 bases. Looked up from germline, CDR1 is LNHDA and CDR2 is SQIVND (reference sequence). V was cut by 10 bases and J by 8 bases, with 17 bases left in between. The CDR3 is 12 residues long. The CDR3 sequence: CATRQEERGYTF. The CDR3 coding sequence is TGTGCCACAAGACAGGAGGAGAGGGGCTACACCTTC.

This rearrangement joins TRBV13 to TRBJ1-2, with 10 bases identical to TRBD1. V gave up 5 bases and J gave up 5 bases; unmatched junction bases: 8. CDR3 length equals 15 residues. Germline loops: CDR1 PRHDT, CDR2 FYEKMQ (reference sequence). In DNA, the CDR3 is TGTGCCAGCAGCACCAGACAGGGGGCTGGATATGGCTACACCTTC. It codes for CASSTRQGAGYGYTF.

The CDR3 DNA sequence: TGTGCCAGCAAGTCGGCGGGAACTGAAGCTTTCTTT. Its translation is CASKSAGTEAFF. The V gene is TRBV2, the J gene TRBJ1-1; D not resolved. This CDR3 has 12 amino acids. V lost 7 bases and J lost 5, with 11 bases in between. CDR1 SNHLY and CDR2 FYNNEI come from the germline V gene.